This TCR beta chain was sequenced during a study of cytomegalovirus exposure and HLA in healthy donors. Study as a whole: Earlier work reported around 110 million unique TCR beta sequences from about 180 million T cells. General study results and limits: Researchers left out some V segments, among them TRBV6-2 and TRBV6-3, as indistinguishable. Reportedly, TCR beta sequences accurately predicted HLA-A and HLA-B alleles in most subjects.

V shed 3 bases, J shed 3 bases, and the junction held 2 bases outside the gene matches. CDR3 length: 14 amino acids. CDR1 is SGHRS and CDR2 is YFSETQ in the germline V gene. The PCR was carried out with 60 Vbeta primers and 13 Jbeta primers. TCRdb's copy holds only in-frame clones and misses some; the assay was immunoSEQ multiplex PCR. This sample has over 200,000 clones, with 82% found just once. This clone has just a few counts. Antigen unknown. Other nucleotide sequences from this sample produce the same CDR3. This chain uses TRBV5-1 with TRBJ2-3, with 9 bases identical to TRBD2. The origin of this receptor is a woman in her forties in good health and CMV-seropositive. The sample was PBMCs. This chain's CDR3 is CASSSGLATDTQYF. CDR3 nucleotides: TGCGCCAGCAGCTCAGGACTAGCGACAGATACGCAGTATTTT.